This T cell receptor (beta chain) was identified during a study of response to subunit inactivated influenza vaccine. TCRdb used MiXCR to reprocess the RT-PCR reads, holding one entry per CDR3 protein. The sample lists about 520,000 distinct CDR3 sequences, about 25% seen once, with about 1.9% in the top ten. On this clonotype itself: A read error may account for a junction end that differs from germline.

Germline loops: CDR1 ENHRY, CDR2 SYGVKD. CDR3 length equals 13 residues. The V call is TRBV10-3, the J call TRBJ1-2; a possible D gene is TRBD1 (6 bases). The source material was CD4+ T cells sorted from PBMCs, sampled approximately 5 days after vaccination. This TCR came from a man aged 45-60 years who received an inactivated influenza vaccine. DNA for the CDR3: TGTGCCATCAGTGAGTCTCGGGTGACAGGACCCGGCTTC. Translated, it gives CAISESRVTGPGF.